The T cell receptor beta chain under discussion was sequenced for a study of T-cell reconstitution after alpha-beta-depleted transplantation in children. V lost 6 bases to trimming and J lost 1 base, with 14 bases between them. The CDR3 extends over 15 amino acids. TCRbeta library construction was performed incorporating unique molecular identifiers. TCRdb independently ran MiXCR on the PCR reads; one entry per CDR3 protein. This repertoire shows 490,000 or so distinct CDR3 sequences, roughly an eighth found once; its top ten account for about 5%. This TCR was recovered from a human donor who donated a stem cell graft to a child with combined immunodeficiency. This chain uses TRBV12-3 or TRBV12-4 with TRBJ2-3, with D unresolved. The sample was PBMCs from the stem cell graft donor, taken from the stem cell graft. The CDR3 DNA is TGTGCCAGCAGAAAAGGGAACCGCGGCACAGATACGCAGTATTTT. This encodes CASRKGNRGTDTQYF.